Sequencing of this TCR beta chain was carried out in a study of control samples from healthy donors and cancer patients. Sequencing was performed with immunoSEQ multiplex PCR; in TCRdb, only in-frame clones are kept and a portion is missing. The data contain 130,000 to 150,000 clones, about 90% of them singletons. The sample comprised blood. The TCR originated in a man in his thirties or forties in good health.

For the CDR3, the DNA is TGTGCCAGCAGCCTAGCGGGGTCTGGGGAGCTGTTTTTT. This codes for CASSLAGSGELFF. This chain links TRBV12-3 or TRBV12-4 with TRBJ2-2, with 9 bases that match TRBD2. Trimming removed 6 bases from V and 8 bases from J; junction bases left unmatched: 4. The CDR3 is made up of 13 amino acids.